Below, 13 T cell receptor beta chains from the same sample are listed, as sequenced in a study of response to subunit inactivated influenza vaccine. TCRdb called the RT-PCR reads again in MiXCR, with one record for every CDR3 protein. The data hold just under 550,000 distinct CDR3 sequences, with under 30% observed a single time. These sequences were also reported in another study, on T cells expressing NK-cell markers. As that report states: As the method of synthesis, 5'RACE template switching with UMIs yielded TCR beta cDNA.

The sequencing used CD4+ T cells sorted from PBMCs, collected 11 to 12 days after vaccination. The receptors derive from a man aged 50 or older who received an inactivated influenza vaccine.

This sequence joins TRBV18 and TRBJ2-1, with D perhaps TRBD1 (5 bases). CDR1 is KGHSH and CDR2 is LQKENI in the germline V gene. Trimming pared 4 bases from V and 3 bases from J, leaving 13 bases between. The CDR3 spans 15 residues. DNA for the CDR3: TGTGCCAGCTCACTACAACCCGACAGCTACAATGAGCAGTTCTTC. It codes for CASSLQPDSYNEQFF.

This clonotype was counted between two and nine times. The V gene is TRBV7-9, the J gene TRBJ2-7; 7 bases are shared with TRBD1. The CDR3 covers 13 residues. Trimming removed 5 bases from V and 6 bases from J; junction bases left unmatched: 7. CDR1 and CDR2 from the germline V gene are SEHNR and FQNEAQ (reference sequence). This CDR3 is CASSATGTSEQYF. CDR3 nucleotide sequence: TGTGCCAGCAGCGCGACAGGGACATCCGAGCAGTACTTC.

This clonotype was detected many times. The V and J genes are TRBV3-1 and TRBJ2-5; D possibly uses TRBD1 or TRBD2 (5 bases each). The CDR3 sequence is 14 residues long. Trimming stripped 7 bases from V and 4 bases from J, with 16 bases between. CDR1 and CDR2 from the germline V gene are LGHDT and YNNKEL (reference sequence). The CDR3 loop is CASTRGEGRETQYF. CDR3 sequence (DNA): TGTGCCAGCACACGCGGAGAGGGGCGAGAGACCCAGTACTTC.

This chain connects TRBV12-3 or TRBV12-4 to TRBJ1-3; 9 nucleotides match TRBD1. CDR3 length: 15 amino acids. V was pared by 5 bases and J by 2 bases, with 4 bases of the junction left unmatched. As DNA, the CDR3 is TGTGCCAGCAGTCCGACAGGGGGTCCTGGAAACACCATATATTTT. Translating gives CASSPTGGPGNTIYF.

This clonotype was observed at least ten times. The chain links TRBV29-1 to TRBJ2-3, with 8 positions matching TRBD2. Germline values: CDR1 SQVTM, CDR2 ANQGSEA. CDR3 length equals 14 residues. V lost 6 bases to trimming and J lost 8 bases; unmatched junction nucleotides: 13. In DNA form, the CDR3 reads TGCAGCGTAACTATGGGACTAGAATTCGGTACGCAGTATTTT. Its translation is CSVTMGLEFGTQYF.

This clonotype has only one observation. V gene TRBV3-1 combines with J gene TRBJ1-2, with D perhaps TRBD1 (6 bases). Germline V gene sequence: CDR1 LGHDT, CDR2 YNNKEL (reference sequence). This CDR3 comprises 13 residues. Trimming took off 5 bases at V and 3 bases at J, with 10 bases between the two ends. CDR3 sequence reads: CASSTEGDYGYTF. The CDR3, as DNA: TGTGCCAGCAGCACGGAGGGGGACTATGGCTACACCTTC.

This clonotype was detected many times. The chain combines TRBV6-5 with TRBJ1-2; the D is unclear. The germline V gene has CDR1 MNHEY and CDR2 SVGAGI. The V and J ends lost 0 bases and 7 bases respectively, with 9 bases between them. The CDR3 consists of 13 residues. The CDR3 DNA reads TGTGCCAGCAGTTACTCACTGGGAGGTGGCTACACCTTC. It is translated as CASSYSLGGGYTF.

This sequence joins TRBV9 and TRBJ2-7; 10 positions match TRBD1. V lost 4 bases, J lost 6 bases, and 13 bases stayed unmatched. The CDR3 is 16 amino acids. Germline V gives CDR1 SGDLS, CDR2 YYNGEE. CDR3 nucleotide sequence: TGTGCCAGCAGCATATCCTCGGGGACAGGGGCCTCCGAGCAGTACTTC. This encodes CASSISSGTGASEQYF.

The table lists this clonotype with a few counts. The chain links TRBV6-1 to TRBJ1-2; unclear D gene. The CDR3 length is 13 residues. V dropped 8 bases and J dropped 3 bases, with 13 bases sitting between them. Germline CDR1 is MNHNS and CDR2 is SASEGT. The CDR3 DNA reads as TGTGCCAGCTCCAATCGGGGTTACTATGGCTACACCTTC. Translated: CASSNRGYYGYTF.

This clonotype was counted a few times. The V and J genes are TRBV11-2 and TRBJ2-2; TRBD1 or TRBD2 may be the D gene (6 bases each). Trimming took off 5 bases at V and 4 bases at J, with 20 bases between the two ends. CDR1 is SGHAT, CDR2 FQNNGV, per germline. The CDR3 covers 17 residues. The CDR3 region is CASSPLGGRGLTGELFF. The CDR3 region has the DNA TGTGCCAGCAGCCCCCTTGGGGGGCGGGGCCTCACCGGGGAGCTGTTTTTT. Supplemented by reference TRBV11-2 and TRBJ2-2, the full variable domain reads EAGVAQSPRYKIIEKRQSVAFWCNPISGHATLYWYQQILGQGPKLLIQFQNNGVVDDSQLPKDRFSAERLKGVDSTLKIQPAKLEDSAVYLCASSPLGGRGLTGELFFGEGSRLTVL.

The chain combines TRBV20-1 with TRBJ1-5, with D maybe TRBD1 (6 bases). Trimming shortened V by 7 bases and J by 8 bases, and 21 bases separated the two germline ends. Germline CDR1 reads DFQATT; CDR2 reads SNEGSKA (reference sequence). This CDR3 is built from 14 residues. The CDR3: CSVGQGFDGEPQHF. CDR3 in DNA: TGCAGTGTCGGGCAGGGGTTTGATGGGGAGCCCCAGCATTTT.

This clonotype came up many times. CDR3 DNA: TGCAGCGGCTTACTAGCGGGGTTGTACCAAGAGACCCAGTACTTC. This encodes CSGLLAGLYQETQYF. The chain employs TRBV29-1 and TRBJ2-5, with 10 bases fitting TRBD2. Germline CDR1 SQVTM, CDR2 ANQGSEA. Trimming cost V 7 bases and J 0 bases; bases outside gene matches: 8. The CDR3 loop spans 15 amino acids.

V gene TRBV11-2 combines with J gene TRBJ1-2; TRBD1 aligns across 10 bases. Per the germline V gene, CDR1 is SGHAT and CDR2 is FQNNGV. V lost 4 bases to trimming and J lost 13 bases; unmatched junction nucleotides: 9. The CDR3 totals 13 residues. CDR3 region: CASSSPAGTGATF. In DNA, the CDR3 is TGTGCCAGCAGCTCCCCAGCAGGGACAGGGGCCACCTTC.